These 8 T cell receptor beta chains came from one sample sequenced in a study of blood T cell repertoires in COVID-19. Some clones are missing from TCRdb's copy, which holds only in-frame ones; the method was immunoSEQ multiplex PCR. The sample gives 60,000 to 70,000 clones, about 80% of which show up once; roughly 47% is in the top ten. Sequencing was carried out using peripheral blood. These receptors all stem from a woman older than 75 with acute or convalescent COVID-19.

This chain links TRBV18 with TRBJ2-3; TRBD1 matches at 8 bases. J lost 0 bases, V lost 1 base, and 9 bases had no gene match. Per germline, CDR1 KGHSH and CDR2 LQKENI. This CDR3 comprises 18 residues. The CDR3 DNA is TGTGCCAGCTCACCACAACAGGGGGTTATGTCTAGCACAGATACGCAGTATTTT. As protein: CASSPQQGVMSSTDTQYF.

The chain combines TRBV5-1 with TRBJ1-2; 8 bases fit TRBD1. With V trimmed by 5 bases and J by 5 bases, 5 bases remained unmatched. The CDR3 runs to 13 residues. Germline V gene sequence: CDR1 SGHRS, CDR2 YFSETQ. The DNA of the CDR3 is TGCGCCAGCAGAGGCACAGGGGGGTATGGCTACACCTTC. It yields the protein CASRGTGGYGYTF.

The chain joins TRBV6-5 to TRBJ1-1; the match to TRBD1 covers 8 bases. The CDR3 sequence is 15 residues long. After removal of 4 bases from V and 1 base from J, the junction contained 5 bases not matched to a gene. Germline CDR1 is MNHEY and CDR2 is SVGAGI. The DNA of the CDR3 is TGTGCCAGCAGTTTCGACAGGGGCCAGAACACTGAAGCTTTCTTT. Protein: CASSFDRGQNTEAFF.

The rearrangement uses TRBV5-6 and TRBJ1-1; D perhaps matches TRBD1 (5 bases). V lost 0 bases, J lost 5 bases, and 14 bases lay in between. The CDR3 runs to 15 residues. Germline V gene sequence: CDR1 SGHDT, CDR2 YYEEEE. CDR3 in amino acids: CASSLGRGLGTEAFF. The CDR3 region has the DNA TGTGCCAGCAGCTTGGGTAGGGGCCTTGGGACTGAAGCTTTCTTT.

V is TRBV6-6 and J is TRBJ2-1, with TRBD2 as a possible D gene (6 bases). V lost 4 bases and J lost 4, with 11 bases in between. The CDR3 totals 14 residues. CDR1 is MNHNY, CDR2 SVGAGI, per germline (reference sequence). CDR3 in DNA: TGTGCCAGCAGTTCCCCGGGACTTTACAATGAGCAGTTCTTC. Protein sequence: CASSSPGLYNEQFF.

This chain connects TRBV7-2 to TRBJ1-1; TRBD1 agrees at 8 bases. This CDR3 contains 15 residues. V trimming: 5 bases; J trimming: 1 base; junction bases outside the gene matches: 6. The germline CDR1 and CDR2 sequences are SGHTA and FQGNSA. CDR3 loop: CASSKPGGANTEAFF. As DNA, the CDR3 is TGTGCCAGCAGCAAACCAGGGGGCGCGAACACTGAAGCTTTCTTT.

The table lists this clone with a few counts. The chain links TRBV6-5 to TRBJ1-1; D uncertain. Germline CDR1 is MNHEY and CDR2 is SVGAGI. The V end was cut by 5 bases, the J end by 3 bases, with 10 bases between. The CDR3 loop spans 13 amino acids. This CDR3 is CASSRRRDTEAFF. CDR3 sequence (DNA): TGTGCCAGCAGTCGGCGACGGGACACTGAAGCTTTCTTT.

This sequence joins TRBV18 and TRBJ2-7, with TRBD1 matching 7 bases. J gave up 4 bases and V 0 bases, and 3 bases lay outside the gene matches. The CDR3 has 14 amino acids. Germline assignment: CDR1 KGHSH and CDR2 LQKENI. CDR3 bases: TGTGCCAGCTCACCACCGGGACAGTTATACGAGCAGTACTTC. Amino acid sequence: CASSPPGQLYEQYF.